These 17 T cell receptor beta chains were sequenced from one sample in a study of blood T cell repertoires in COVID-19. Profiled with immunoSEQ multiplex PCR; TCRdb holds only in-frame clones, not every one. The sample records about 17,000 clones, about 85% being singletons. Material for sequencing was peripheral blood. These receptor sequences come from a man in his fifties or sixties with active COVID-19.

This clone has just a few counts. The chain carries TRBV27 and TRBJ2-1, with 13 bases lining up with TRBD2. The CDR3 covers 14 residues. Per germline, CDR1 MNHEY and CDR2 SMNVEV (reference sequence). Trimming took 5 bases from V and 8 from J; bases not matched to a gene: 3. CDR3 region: CASSGTSGNHEQFF. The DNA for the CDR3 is TGTGCCAGCAGTGGGACTAGCGGGAACCATGAGCAGTTCTTC.

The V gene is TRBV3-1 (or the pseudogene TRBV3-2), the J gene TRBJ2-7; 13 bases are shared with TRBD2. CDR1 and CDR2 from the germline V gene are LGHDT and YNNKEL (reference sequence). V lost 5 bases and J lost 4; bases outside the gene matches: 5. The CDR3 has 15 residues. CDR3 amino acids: CASSAGLAGVYEQYF. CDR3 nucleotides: TGTGCCAGCAGCGCTGGACTAGCGGGAGTGTACGAGCAGTACTTC.

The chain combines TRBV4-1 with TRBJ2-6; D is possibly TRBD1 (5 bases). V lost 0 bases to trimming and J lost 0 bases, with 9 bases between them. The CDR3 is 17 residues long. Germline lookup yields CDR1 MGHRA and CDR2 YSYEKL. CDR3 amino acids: CASSQDQTASGANVLTF. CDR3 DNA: TGCGCCAGCAGCCAAGATCAGACAGCCTCTGGGGCCAACGTCCTGACTTTC.

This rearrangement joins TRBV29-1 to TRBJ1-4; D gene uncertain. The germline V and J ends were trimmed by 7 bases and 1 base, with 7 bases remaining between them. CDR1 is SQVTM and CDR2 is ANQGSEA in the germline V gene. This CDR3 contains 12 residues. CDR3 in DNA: TGCAGCGCTGGGAGAACTAATGAAAAACTGTTTTTT. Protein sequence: CSAGRTNEKLFF.

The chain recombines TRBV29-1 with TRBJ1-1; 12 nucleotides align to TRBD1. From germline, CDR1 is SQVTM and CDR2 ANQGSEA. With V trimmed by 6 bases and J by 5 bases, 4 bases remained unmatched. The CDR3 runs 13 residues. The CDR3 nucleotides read TGCAGCGTGGGACAGGGGGCCATTACTGAAGCTTTCTTT. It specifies CSVGQGAITEAFF.

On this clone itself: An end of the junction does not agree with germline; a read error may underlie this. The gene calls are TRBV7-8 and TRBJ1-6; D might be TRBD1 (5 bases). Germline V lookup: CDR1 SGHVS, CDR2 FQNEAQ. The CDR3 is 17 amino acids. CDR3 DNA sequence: TGTGCCAGCAGCCACGCCCCACAGGCCAGGGATAAGTCACCCCTCCACTTT. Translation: CASSHAPQARDKSPLHF.

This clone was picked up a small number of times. The CDR3 sequence is CASSEGWDYGYTF. CDR3 in DNA: TGTGCCAGCAGTGAGGGCTGGGACTATGGCTACACCTTC. This sequence joins TRBV4-2 and TRBJ1-2; D not resolved. The CDR3 covers 13 residues. V was pared by 6 bases and J by 3 bases, with 11 bases between. Germline CDR1 is LGHNA and CDR2 is YNFKEQ.

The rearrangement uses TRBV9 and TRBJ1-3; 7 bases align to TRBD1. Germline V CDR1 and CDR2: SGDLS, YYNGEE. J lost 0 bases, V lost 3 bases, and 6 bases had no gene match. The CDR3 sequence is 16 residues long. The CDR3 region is CASSAGTALSGNTIYF. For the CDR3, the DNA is TGTGCCAGCAGCGCCGGGACAGCCCTCTCTGGAAACACCATATATTTT.

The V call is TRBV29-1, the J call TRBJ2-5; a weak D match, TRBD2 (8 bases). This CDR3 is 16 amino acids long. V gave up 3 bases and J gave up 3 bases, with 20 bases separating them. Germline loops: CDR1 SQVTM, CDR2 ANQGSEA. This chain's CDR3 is CSVEDGGGQTEETQYF. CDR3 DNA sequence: TGCAGCGTTGAGGACGGGGGGGGACAGACTGAAGAGACCCAGTACTTC.

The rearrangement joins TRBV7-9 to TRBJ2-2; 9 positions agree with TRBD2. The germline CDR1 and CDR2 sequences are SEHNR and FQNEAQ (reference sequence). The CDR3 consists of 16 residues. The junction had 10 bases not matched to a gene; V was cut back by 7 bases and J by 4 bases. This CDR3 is CASTPGAGGGTGELFF. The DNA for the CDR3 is TGTGCCAGCACCCCCGGGGCGGGAGGGGGCACCGGGGAGCTGTTTTTT.

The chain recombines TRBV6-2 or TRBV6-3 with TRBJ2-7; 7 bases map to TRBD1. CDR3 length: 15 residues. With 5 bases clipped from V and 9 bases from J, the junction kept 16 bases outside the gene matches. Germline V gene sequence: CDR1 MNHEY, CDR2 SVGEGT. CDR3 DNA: TGTGCCAGCAGTGTGGGAGACAGGGTGGCGGCGTGGCAGTACTTC. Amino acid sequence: CASSVGDRVAAWQYF.

CDR3: CASTMGGDWQGDTQYF. In nucleotides, the CDR3 is TGTGCCAGCACTATGGGGGGGGACTGGCAGGGAGATACGCAGTATTTT. The V call is TRBV6-6, the J call TRBJ2-3, with 7 bases identical to TRBD2. CDR3 size: 16 residues. Germline V gene lookup returns CDR1 MNHNY and CDR2 SVGAGI (reference sequence). V lost 7 bases to trimming and J lost 5 bases; unmatched junction nucleotides: 15.

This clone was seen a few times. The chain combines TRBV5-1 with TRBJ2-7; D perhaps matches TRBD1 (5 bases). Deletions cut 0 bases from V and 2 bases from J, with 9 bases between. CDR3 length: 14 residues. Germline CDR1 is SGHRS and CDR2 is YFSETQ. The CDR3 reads CASSLVGVAYEQYF. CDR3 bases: TGCGCCAGCAGCTTGGTAGGGGTGGCCTACGAGCAGTACTTC.

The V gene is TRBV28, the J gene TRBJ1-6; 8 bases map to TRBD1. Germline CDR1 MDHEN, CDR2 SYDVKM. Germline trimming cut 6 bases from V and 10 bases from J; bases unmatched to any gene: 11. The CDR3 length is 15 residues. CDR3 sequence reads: CASSTPGQGGSPLHF. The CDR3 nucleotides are TGTGCCAGCAGCACTCCTGGACAGGGCGGCTCACCCCTCCACTTT.

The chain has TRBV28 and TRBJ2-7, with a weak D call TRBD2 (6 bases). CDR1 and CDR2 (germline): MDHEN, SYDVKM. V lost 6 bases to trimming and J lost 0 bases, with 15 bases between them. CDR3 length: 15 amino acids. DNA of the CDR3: TGTGCCAGCAGAAGACCGGGACTCGCCTCCTACGAGCAGTACTTC. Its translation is CASRRPGLASYEQYF.

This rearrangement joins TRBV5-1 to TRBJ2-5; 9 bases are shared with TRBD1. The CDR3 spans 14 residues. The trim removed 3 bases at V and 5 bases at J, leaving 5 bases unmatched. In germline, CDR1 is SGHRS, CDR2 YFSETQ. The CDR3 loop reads CASSSGQGFETQYF. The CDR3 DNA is TGCGCCAGCAGCTCAGGACAGGGGTTCGAGACCCAGTACTTC.

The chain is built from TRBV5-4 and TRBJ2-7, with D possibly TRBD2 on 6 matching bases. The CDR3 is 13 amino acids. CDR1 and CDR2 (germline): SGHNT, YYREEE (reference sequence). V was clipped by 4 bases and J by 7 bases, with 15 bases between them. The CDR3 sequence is CASSQPTSREQYF. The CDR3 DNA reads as TGTGCCAGCAGCCAACCGACTAGTAGAGAGCAGTACTTC.